Listed here are 21 T cell receptor beta chains from one sample, sequenced in a study of blood T cell repertoires in COVID-19. Clones were sequenced by immunoSEQ multiplex PCR, and TCRdb holds only the in-frame ones, with some missing. The sample contains approximately 88,000 clones, 75% to 80% of which appear only once. Material: peripheral blood. Receptors originate from a man between 70 and 80 years old with COVID-19, enrolled during active disease.

The chain joins TRBV5-6 to TRBJ2-1, with 7 bases aligning to TRBD2. The ends lost 2 bases at V and 7 bases at J; junction bases unmatched: 12. The CDR3 runs 16 residues. CDR1 SGHDT and CDR2 YYEEEE come from the germline V gene. CDR3 nucleotide sequence: TGTGCCAGCAGCTTAGGACTTGGCGGGAGAGTAAATGAGCAGTTCTTC. It yields the protein CASSLGLGGRVNEQFF.

Only a few counts were recorded for this clone. The V gene is TRBV4-1, the J gene TRBJ1-6; 8 bases agree with TRBD1. Looked up from germline, CDR1 is MGHRA and CDR2 is YSYEKL. J gave up 6 bases and V 2 bases, and 9 bases lay outside the gene matches. The CDR3 runs 17 residues. CDR3 protein: CASSQTLGTGGNSPLHF. The DNA of the CDR3 is TGCGCCAGCAGCCAAACCCTCGGGACAGGAGGTAATTCACCCCTCCACTTT.

The gene calls are TRBV5-5 and TRBJ2-5; D uncertain. Germline CDR1 SGHKS, CDR2 YYEKEE (reference sequence). The CDR3 extends over 15 amino acids. V was pared by 0 bases and J by 5 bases, with 14 bases between. The CDR3 loop is CASSLDRVIGETQYF. The CDR3 region has the DNA TGTGCCAGCAGCTTGGATCGGGTAATAGGTGAGACCCAGTACTTC.

This clone was seen only once. V and J are TRBV11-2 and TRBJ2-7, with 9 nucleotides matching TRBD1. V gave up 5 bases and J gave up 3 bases; unmatched junction bases: 14. Germline V gene data show CDR1 as SGHAT and CDR2 as FQNNGV. CDR3 length equals 17 residues. CDR3 in DNA: TGTGCCAGCAGCCTAGGTCCGTTTTTGGACAGGGGCTACGAGCAGTACTTC. Translated: CASSLGPFLDRGYEQYF.

The chain joins TRBV10-1 to TRBJ2-1; D may be TRBD2 (5 bases). CDR1 is WNHNN, CDR2 SYGVQD, per germline (reference sequence). The V end lost 6 bases, the J end lost 9 bases, and 15 bases lay between the germline ends. The CDR3 runs 13 residues. CDR3 DNA sequence: TGCGCCAGCAGCCCTGCGAGGGTGGGTGAGCAGTTCTTC. Amino acids: CASSPARVGEQFF.

The gene calls are TRBV5-4 and TRBJ2-5; D unresolved. CDR3 length equals 12 residues. V shed 0 bases and J shed 3 bases, with 3 bases lying between them. The germline CDR1 and CDR2 sequences are SGHNT and YYREEE (reference sequence). The CDR3 loop reads CASSLAEETQYF. CDR3 DNA: TGTGCCAGCAGCTTGGCCGAAGAGACCCAGTACTTC. The full variable domain, rest sourced from reference TRBV5-4 and TRBJ2-5, is ETGVTQSPTHLIKTRGQQVTLRCSSQSGHNTVSWYQQALGQGPQFIFQYYREEENGRGNFPPRFSGLQFPNYSSELNVNALELDDSALYLCASSLAEETQYFGPGTRLLVL.

This rearrangement joins TRBV27 to TRBJ2-7, with 8 bases that match TRBD1. V lost 5 bases and J lost 3; bases outside the gene matches: 15. Germline lookup yields CDR1 MNHEY and CDR2 SMNVEV (reference sequence). This CDR3 contains 17 residues. CDR3 residues: CASSPREPGQAVYEQYF. For the CDR3, the DNA is TGTGCCAGCAGTCCAAGGGAACCGGGACAGGCCGTCTACGAGCAGTACTTC.

This sequence joins TRBV7-8 and TRBJ2-2; 8 nucleotides agree with TRBD1. The CDR3 length is 15 residues. From germline, CDR1 is SGHVS and CDR2 FQNEAQ. V lost 5 bases and J lost 7; bases outside the gene matches: 9. CDR3 loop: CASSLGPGGGGELFF. As DNA, the CDR3 is TGTGCCAGCAGCCTAGGGCCAGGGGGCGGCGGGGAGCTGTTTTTT.

The V call is TRBV24-1, the J call TRBJ2-1; 7 positions agree with TRBD1. Germline CDR1 and CDR2: KGHDR and SFDVKD. CDR3 length: 14 residues. Trimming cost V 7 bases and J 12 bases; bases outside gene matches: 14. CDR3 nucleotides: TGTGCCACCAGCGACAGGGCCGGGCTCAAGGGGCAGTTCTTC. Its protein is CATSDRAGLKGQFF.

V gene TRBV14 combines with J gene TRBJ1-1, with D unclear. CDR1 SGHDN and CDR2 FVKESK come from the germline V gene. V lost 4 bases and J 1 base, leaving 13 bases between the germline ends. This CDR3 contains 15 residues. The CDR3 is CASSPVGMGNTEAFF. For the CDR3, the DNA is TGTGCCAGCAGCCCCGTCGGGATGGGGAACACTGAAGCTTTCTTT.

This clone came up many times. The chain links TRBV7-9 to TRBJ1-1, with a weak D call TRBD1 (5 bases). The V gene lost 5 bases and the J gene lost 1 base, with 8 bases spanning the gap. This CDR3 comprises 13 residues. CDR1 and CDR2 from the germline V gene are SEHNR and FQNEAQ (reference sequence). CDR3 DNA: TGTGCCAGCAGCCCCACAGGGAACACTGAAGCTTTCTTT. Amino acids: CASSPTGNTEAFF.

The chain joins TRBV11-2 to TRBJ2-1; TRBD2 might be the D (6 bases). V was shortened by 5 bases and J by 5 bases, with 16 bases between the two germline ends. Germline assignment: CDR1 SGHAT and CDR2 FQNNGV. This CDR3 region has 15 residues. Here the CDR3 reads CASSRFGGGDNEQFF. The CDR3, as DNA: TGTGCCAGCAGCCGTTTTGGGGGAGGCGACAATGAGCAGTTCTTC.

The chain combines TRBV5-1 with TRBJ1-1; 8 bases agree with TRBD1. The V gene end was trimmed by 5 bases and the J gene end by 0 bases; junction bases not matched to a gene: 3. The CDR3 loop spans 14 amino acids. Germline CDR1 SGHRS, CDR2 YFSETQ. The CDR3 DNA is TGCGCCAGCAGACAGGGGGGCGTGAACACTGAAGCTTTCTTT. Amino acid sequence: CASRQGGVNTEAFF.

A note on this clone: It is likely a read error, because the conserved phenylalanine at the end of the CDR3 is missing. The DNA is omitted, as the CDR3 cannot be located on it reliably, and the CDR3 follows TCRdb's listing. The chain couples TRBV21-1 to TRBJ2-7; TRBD1, the D gene given by the table, was not confirmed from the DNA. TRBV21-1 corresponds to a pseudogene. The CDR3 length is 13 residues, termini included. Here the CDR3 reads CASSALRRTGPPL.

The CDR3 bases are TGTGCCAGCAGGACGGACAGGGCCACAGATACGCAGTATTTT. This translates into CASRTDRATDTQYF. This chain links TRBV2 with TRBJ2-3; TRBD1 aligns across 8 bases. The length of the CDR3 is 14 residues. V dropped 6 bases and J dropped 2; count of bases not matched to a gene: 4. CDR1 is SNHLY, CDR2 FYNNEI, per germline.

The chain links TRBV12-3 or TRBV12-4 to TRBJ2-1, with 7 bases matching TRBD1. The CDR3 covers 13 residues. The J segment lost 8 bases and the V segment lost 5 bases, leaving 6 bases of the junction unmatched. The CDR3 region is CASSRQGVDEQFF. CDR3 nucleotide sequence: TGTGCCAGCAGTCGACAGGGCGTGGATGAGCAGTTCTTC.

The V call is TRBV9, the J call TRBJ2-2; D is perhaps TRBD1 (6 bases). The germline gives CDR1 SGDLS, CDR2 YYNGEE. V lost 3 bases and J 0 bases, leaving 12 bases between the germline ends. The CDR3 is made up of 16 amino acids. DNA of the CDR3: TGTGCCAGCAGCGGTCGACAGGAGACGAACACCGGGGAGCTGTTTTTT. It specifies CASSGRQETNTGELFF.

The rearrangement joins TRBV20-1 to TRBJ2-5; no firm D call. The germline gives CDR1 DFQATT, CDR2 SNEGSKA (reference sequence). Trimming took off 5 bases at V and 2 bases at J, with 6 bases between the two ends. The CDR3 spans 11 residues. The CDR3 loop reads CSAPLQETQYF. DNA of the CDR3: TGCAGTGCTCCTCTGCAAGAGACCCAGTACTTC.

The chain has TRBV7-9 and TRBJ1-4, with 10 positions matching TRBD1. With 7 bases clipped from V and 6 bases from J, the junction kept 5 bases outside the gene matches. CDR1 is SEHNR, CDR2 FQNEAQ, per germline (reference sequence). The CDR3 runs 14 residues. CDR3 protein: CASKTGGGDEKLFF. DNA for the CDR3: TGTGCCAGCAAGACAGGGGGCGGAGATGAAAAACTGTTTTTT. The full variable domain, with the rest looked up from reference TRBV7-9 and TRBJ1-4, is DTGVSQNPRHKITKRGQNVTFRCDPISEHNRLYWYRQTLGQGPEFLTYFQNEAQLEKSRLLSDRFSAERPKGSFSTLEIQRTEQGDSAMYLCASKTGGGDEKLFFGSGTQLSVL.

The chain joins TRBV24-1 to TRBJ2-7; 9 bases match TRBD2. V trimming: 8 bases; J trimming: 12 bases; junction bases outside the gene matches: 7. The CDR3 runs 11 residues. Germline V CDR1 and CDR2: KGHDR, SFDVKD. The CDR3 DNA reads TGTGCCACCATAATAGCGGGAGATCTGTACTTC. Translating gives CATIIAGDLYF.

This clone was seen a handful of times. The chain carries TRBV6-2 or TRBV6-3 and TRBJ2-2, with D possibly being TRBD1 (5 bases). Trimming removed 2 bases from V and 8 bases from J, with 12 bases in between. CDR1 is MNHEY and CDR2 is SVGEGT in the germline V gene. The CDR3 consists of 14 residues. CDR3 amino acids: CASSYTGPAGELFF. The CDR3 region has the DNA TGTGCCAGCAGTTACACAGGACCCGCTGGGGAGCTGTTTTTT.